This TCR beta chain appears in the sequencing data of a study of monozygotic twins with cystic fibrosis. Study-level background: Three micrograms of fragmented DNA underwent about 16 PCR cycles for library preparation.

The CDR3 is 15 amino acids. Germline loops: CDR1 SGHRS, CDR2 YFSETQ. The J segment lost 9 bases and the V segment lost 4 bases, leaving 6 bases of the junction unmatched. This clone was recorded only once. Its target is not known. Whole-study results and caveats: In 13 of 16 pairs, V gene usage was closest to the co-twin's. In this small cohort, shared CDR3 numbers showed no association with age, concordance or disease severity.

Repertoires were generated with immunoSEQ multiplex PCR, while TCRdb's copy carries only in-frame clones and drops some. The data show 12,000 to 15,000 clones, nearly 99% seen once. The chain employs TRBV5-1 and TRBJ2-1, with TRBD2 matching over 14 bases. Specimen: blood. The receptor's source is a girl between 2 and 10 years old with cystic fibrosis. This CDR3 reads CASSGGLAGESEQFF. DNA of the CDR3: TGCGCCAGCAGCGGGGGACTAGCGGGAGAAAGTGAGCAGTTCTTC.